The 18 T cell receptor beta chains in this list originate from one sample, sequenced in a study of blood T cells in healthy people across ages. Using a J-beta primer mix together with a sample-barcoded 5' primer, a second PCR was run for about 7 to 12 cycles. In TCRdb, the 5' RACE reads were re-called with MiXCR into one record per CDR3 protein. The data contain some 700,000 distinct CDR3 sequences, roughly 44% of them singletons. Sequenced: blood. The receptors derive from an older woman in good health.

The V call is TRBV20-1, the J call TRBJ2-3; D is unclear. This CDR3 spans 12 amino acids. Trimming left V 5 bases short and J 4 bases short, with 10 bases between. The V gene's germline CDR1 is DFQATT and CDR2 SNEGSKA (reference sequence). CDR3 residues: CSAGLGADTQYF. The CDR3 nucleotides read TGCAGTGCTGGGCTAGGTGCAGATACGCAGTATTTT.

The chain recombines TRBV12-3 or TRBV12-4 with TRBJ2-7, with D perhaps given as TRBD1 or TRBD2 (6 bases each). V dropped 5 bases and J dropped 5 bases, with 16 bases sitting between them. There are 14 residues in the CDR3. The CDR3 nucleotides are TGTGCCAGCAGTCTCCCCCAGGGGAGGAACGAGCAGTACTTC. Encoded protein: CASSLPQGRNEQYF.

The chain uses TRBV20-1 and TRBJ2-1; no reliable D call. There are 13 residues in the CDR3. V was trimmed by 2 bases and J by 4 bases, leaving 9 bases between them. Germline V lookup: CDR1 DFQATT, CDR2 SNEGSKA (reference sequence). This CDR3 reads CSARMGGYNEQFF. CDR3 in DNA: TGCAGTGCTAGAATGGGCGGATACAATGAGCAGTTCTTC.

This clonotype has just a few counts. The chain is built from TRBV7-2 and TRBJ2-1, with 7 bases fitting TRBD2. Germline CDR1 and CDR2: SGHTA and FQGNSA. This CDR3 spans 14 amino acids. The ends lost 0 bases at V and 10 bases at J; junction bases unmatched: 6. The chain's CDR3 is CASSLAGEGREQFF. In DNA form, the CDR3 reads TGTGCCAGCAGCTTAGCGGGGGAGGGCAGGGAGCAGTTCTTC.

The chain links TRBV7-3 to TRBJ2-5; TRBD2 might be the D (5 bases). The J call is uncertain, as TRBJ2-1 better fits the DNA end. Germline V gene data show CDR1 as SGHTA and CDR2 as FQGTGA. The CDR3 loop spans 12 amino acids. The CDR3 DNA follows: TGTGCCAGCAGCTTGGTGGGAGAGACCCAGTTCTTC. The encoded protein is CASSLVGETQFF.

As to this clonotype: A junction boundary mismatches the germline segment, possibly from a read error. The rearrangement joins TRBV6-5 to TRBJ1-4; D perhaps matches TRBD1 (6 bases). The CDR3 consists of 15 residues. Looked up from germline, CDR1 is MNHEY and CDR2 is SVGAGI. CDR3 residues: CASSYGGGFNAKLFF. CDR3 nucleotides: TGTGCCAGCAGTTACGGGGGCGGATTTAATGCAAAACTGTTTTTT.

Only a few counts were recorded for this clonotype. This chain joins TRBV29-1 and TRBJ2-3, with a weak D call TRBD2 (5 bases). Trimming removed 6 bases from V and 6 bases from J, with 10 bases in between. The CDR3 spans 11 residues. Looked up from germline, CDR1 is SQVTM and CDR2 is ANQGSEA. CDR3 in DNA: TGCAGCGTCTCGCGGACTGATACGCAGTATTTT. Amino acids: CSVSRTDTQYF.

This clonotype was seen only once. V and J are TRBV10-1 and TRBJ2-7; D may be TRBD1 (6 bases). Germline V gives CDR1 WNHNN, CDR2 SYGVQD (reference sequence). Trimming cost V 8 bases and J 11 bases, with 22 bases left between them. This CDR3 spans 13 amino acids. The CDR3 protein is CASGPGTQVEKYF. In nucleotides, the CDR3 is TGCGCCAGCGGCCCCGGGACACAAGTTGAGAAGTACTTC.

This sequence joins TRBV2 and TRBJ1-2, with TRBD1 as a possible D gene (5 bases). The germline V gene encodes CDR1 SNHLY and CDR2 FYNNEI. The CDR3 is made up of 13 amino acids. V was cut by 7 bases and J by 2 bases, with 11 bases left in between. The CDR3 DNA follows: TGTGCCAGCATTCAGGGACCGAACTATGGCTACACCTTC. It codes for CASIQGPNYGYTF.

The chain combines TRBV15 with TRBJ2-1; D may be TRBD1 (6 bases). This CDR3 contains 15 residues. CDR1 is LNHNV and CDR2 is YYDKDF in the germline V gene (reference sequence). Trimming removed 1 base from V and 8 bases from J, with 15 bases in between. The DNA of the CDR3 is TGTGCCACCAGCAGAGTCCAGGGGAATAGGGATGAGCAGTTCTTC. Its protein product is CATSRVQGNRDEQFF. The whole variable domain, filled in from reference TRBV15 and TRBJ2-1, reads DAMVIQNPRYQVTQFGKPVTLSCSQTLNHNVMYWYQQKSSQAPKLLFHYYDKDFNNEADTPDNFQSRRPNTSFCFLDIRSPGLGDTAMYLCATSRVQGNRDEQFFGPGTRLTVL.

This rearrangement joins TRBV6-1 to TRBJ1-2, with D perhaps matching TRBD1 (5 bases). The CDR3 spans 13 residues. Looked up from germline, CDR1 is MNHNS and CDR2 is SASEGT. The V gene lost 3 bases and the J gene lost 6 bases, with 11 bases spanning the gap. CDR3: CASSDMTVDGYTF. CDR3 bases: TGTGCCAGCAGTGACATGACAGTCGATGGCTACACCTTC.

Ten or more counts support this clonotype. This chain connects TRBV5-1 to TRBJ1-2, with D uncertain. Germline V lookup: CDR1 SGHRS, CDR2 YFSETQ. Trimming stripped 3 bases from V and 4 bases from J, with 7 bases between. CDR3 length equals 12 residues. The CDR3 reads CASSSGGYGYTF. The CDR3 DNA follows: TGCGCCAGCAGCTCGGGCGGCTATGGCTACACCTTC.

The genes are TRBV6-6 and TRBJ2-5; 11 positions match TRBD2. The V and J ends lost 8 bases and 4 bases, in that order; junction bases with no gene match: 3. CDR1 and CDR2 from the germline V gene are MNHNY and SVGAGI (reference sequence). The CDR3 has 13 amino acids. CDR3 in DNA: TGTGCCAGCGAGACTAGCGGGACAGAGACCCAGTACTTC. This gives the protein CASETSGTETQYF.

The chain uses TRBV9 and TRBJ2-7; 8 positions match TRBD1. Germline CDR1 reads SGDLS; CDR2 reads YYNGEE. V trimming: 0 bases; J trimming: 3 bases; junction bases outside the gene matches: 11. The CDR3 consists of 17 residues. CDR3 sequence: CASSVAPTRGPSYEQYF. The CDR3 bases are TGTGCCAGCAGCGTAGCTCCCACCAGGGGGCCAAGCTACGAGCAGTACTTC.

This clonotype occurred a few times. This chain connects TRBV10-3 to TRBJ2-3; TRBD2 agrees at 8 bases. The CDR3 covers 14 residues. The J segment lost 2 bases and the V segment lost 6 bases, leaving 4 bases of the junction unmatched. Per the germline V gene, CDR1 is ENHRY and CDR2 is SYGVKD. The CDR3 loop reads CAISLSGTTDTQYF. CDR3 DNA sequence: TGTGCCATCAGCCTTAGCGGGACCACAGATACGCAGTATTTT.

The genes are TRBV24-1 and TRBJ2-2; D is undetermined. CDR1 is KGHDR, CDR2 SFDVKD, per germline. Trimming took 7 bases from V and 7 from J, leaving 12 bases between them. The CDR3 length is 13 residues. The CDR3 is CATSGPAGGELFF. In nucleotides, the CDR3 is TGTGCCACCAGCGGACCCGCCGGCGGGGAGCTGTTTTTT.

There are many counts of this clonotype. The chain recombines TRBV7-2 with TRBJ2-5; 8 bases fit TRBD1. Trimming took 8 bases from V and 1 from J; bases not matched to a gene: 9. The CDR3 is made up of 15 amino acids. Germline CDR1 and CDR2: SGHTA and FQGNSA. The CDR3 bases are TGTGCCAGCCGACGGGACAGGATAAGCCAAGAGACCCAGTACTTC. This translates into CASRRDRISQETQYF. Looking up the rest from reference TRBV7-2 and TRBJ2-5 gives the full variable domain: GAGVSQSPSNKVTEKGKDVELRCDPISGHTALYWYRQSLGQGLEFLIYFQGNSAPDKSGLPSDRFSAERTGGSVSTLTIQRTQQEDSAVYLCASRRDRISQETQYFGPGTRLLVL.

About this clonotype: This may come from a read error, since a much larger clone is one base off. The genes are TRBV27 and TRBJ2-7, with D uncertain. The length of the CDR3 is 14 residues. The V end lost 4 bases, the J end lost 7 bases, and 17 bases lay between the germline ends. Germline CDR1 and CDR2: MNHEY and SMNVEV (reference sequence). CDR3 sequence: CASSYLGQNNEQYF. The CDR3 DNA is TGTGCCAGCAGTTACCTCGGGCAGAACAATGAGCAGTACTTC.